This TCR beta chain was recovered during a study of shared clonotypes between healthy human individuals. Study findings and constraints: Among donors, sharing of clonotypes was expected to be affected by sequencing depth.

Germline V gene sequence: CDR1 SEHNR, CDR2 FQNEAQ (reference sequence). Trimming took 6 bases from V and 2 from J, leaving 7 bases between them. The CDR3 consists of 12 residues. Using immunoSEQ multiplex PCR, the repertoire was profiled, and TCRdb retains in-frame clones only, with some absent. The sample holds roughly 220,000 clones, under 80% seen once. As for this clone: The antigen remains unidentified.

This chain connects TRBV7-9 to TRBJ2-5, with D perhaps TRBD2 (5 bases). The origin of this receptor is a young man in good health. Sequenced: memory CD4+ T cells sorted from blood. Regarding subset: CD45RA-negative fraction. This CDR3 reads CASRRDQETQYF. CDR3 in DNA: TGTGCCAGCAGACGGGATCAAGAGACCCAGTACTTC.